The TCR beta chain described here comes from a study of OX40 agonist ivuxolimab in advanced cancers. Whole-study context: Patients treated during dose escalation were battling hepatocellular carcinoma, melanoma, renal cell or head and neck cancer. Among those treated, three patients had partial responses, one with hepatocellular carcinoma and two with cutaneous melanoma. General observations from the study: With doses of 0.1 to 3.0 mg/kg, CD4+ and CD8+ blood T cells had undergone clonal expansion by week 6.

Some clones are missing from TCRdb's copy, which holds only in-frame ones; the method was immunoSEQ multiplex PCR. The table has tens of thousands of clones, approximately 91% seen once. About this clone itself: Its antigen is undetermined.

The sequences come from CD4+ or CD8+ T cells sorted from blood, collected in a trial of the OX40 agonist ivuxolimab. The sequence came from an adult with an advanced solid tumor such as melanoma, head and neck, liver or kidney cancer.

This chain's CDR3 is CASSSLTGGSYGYTF. The CDR3 DNA sequence: TGTGCCAGCAGTTCACTGACAGGGGGCAGCTATGGCTACACCTTC. The rearrangement joins TRBV6-5 to TRBJ1-2; 10 nucleotides agree with TRBD1. The CDR3 length is 15 residues. CDR1 MNHEY and CDR2 SVGAGI come from the germline V gene. V trimming: 4 bases; J trimming: 4 bases; junction bases outside the gene matches: 6.